This paragraph covers one T cell receptor beta chain sequence. The data stem from a study of neoadjuvant anti-PD-1 for oral cavity cancer. V lost 7 bases and J lost 7, with 13 bases in between. This CDR3 is built from 13 residues. Per the germline V gene, CDR1 is SNHLY and CDR2 is FYNNEI. Generated by immunoSEQ multiplex PCR, the TCRdb table keeps only in-frame clones and is missing some. The table lists about 16,000 clones, less than 80% of them singletons. This receptor was obtained from a person aged 35 to 85 with oral cavity squamous cell carcinoma. The sequencing used PBMCs, collected before nivolumab (anti-PD-1) treatment. This chain connects TRBV2 to TRBJ1-4; D is ambiguous. The CDR3 loop reads CASIPPGSEKLFF. DNA for the CDR3: TGTGCCAGCATTCCACCAGGAAGTGAAAAACTGTTTTTT. Supplemented by reference TRBV2 and TRBJ1-4, the full variable domain reads EPEVTQTPSHQVTQMGQEVILRCVPISNHLYFYWYRQILGQKVEFLVSFYNNEISEKSEIFDDQFSVERPDGSNFTLKIRSTKLEDSAMYFCASIPPGSEKLFFGSGTQLSVL.